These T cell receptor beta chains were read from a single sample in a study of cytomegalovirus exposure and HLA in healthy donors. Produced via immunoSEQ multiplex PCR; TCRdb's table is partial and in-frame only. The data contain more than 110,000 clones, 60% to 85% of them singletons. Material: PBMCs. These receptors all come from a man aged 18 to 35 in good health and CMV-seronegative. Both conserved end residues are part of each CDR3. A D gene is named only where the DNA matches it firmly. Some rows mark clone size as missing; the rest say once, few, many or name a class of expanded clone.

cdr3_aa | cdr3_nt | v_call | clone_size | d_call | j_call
CASSGSRYQETQYF | TGCGCCAGCAGTGGATCCAGGTACCAAGAGACCCAGTACTTC | TRBV10-1 | . | . | TRBJ2-5
CASRLTPVSYNEQFF | TGTGCCAGCAGACTCACCCCGGTCTCCTACAATGAGCAGTTCTTC | TRBV6-1 | . | . | TRBJ2-1
CASRSLDRGSNQPQHF | TGTGCCAGCAGATCTCTCGACAGGGGTAGCAATCAGCCCCAGCATTTT | TRBV6-6 | . | TRBD1 | TRBJ1-5
CASSLRGDSYGYTF | TGTGCCAGCAGCCTCAGGGGTGACTCCTATGGCTACACCTTC | TRBV11-2 | . | . | TRBJ1-2
CASSPLVAGGPVLKTQYF | TGTGCCAGCAGTCCGCTGGTAGCGGGGGGGCCCGTTTTGAAGACCCAGTACTTC | TRBV27 | few | TRBD2 | TRBJ2-5
CASSRGLDWDEQFF | TGTGCCAGCTCTCGGGGACTTGACTGGGATGAGCAGTTCTTC | TRBV27 | few | . | TRBJ2-1
CASILDRAYNSPLHF | TGCGCCAGCATCCTAGACAGGGCCTATAATTCACCCCTCCACTTT | TRBV10-1 | . | TRBD1 | TRBJ1-6
CAWSATGAGANVLTF | TGTGCCTGGAGCGCTACAGGGGCTGGGGCCAACGTCCTGACTTTC | TRBV30 | few | TRBD1 | TRBJ2-6
CASSLDQGASTYEQYF | TGTGCCAGCAGCTTGGACCAGGGGGCTTCCACCTACGAGCAGTACTTC | TRBV13 | once | TRBD1 | TRBJ2-7
CASSLVPGMRANGYTF | TGTGCCAGCAGCTTGGTGCCCGGGATGCGGGCTAATGGCTACACCTTC | TRBV5-5 | . | . | TRBJ1-2
CASRGTAKGAYNEQFF | TGTGCCAGTAGAGGAACAGCCAAGGGGGCCTACAATGAGCAGTTCTTC | TRBV19 | . | . | TRBJ2-1
CATSRELAGPKFF | TGTGCCACCAGCAGAGAGCTAGCGGGACCGAAGTTCTTC | TRBV15 | . | TRBD2 | TRBJ2-1
CASSVGSGRYEQYF | TGTGCCAGCAGCGTAGGGAGCGGGAGGTACGAGCAGTACTTC | TRBV9 | once | TRBD2 | TRBJ2-7
CASSSHRTSEETQYF | TGTGCCAGCAGCTCCCATCGGACTAGCGAAGAGACCCAGTACTTC | TRBV7-9 | . | TRBD2 | TRBJ2-5
CASSHRLAGVSEQFF | TGTGCCAGCAGCCATCGACTAGCGGGAGTCAGTGAGCAGTTCTTC | TRBV7-9 | . | TRBD2 | TRBJ2-1
CASSFGITGGDPWNTIYF | TGTGCCAGCAGCTTCGGCATCACAGGGGGCGATCCATGGAACACCATATATTTT | TRBV11-3 | large | TRBD1 | TRBJ1-3
CAWSGTGFGYTF | TGTGCCTGGAGCGGCACGGGGTTTGGCTACACCTTC | TRBV30 | . | . | TRBJ1-2